This T cell receptor beta chain was sequenced in a study of blood T cell repertoires in COVID-19. For the study at large: Sites in the United States, Italy and Spain provided acute and convalescent COVID-19 samples. Nucleic acid was either cDNA or gDNA, and it came from T cells, B-cell-depleted T cells, or PBMCs.

In the authors' workflow: How many nucleated cells were present was estimated from reference gene primer amplification. The data were produced by immunoSEQ multiplex PCR, yet TCRdb's version contains in-frame clones alone and is incomplete. Clone size and the V and J calls come from that table; the DNA yielded D and trimming. The table shows some 200,000 clones, with 80% to 90% occurring only once. This clone showed up just once. The germline V gene encodes CDR1 SGHAT and CDR2 FQNNGV. V gave up 0 bases and J gave up 6 bases, with 3 bases separating them. This CDR3 spans 13 amino acids. This clonotype was sampled from a middle-aged woman with COVID-19, enrolled during active disease. The chain recombines TRBV11-2 with TRBJ1-6; no reliable D call. The sample was peripheral blood. CDR3 in DNA: TGTGCCAGCAGCTTAGACCTTAATTCACCCCTCCACTTT. This sequence encodes CASSLDLNSPLHF.